Given below is one T cell receptor beta chain in context. The data are from a study of identical twins. Each CDR3 protein is one row after TCRdb ran MiXCR on the 5' RACE reads. The table has about 530,000 distinct CDR3 sequences, approximately 16% seen once. This CDR3 has 17 amino acids. V gave up 5 bases and J gave up 4 bases, with 25 bases separating them. Germline-derived CDR1 and CDR2 are DFQATT and SNEGSKA (reference sequence). The sample also formed part of further work on yellow fever vaccine responses in identical twins.

Sample: CD4+ T cells sorted from blood. The chain recombines TRBV20-1 with TRBJ2-3; no clear D. The receptor comes from a woman between 18 and 30 years old in good health. CDR3 amino acids: CSALGWVARRLADTQYF. CDR3 sequence (DNA): TGCAGTGCTTTGGGTTGGGTGGCTAGAAGACTGGCAGATACGCAGTATTTT.